This T cell receptor (beta chain) originates from a study of identical twins. Study-wide results and caveats: Zero-insertion findings could be partly confounded by invariant cells (MAIT and iNKT cells).

In TCRdb, the 5' RACE reads were re-called with MiXCR into one record per CDR3 protein. The profile shows 400,000 to 600,000 distinct CDR3 sequences, more than 20% of them singletons. This clonotype was detected a few times. The target antigen is unknown. This CDR3 has 12 amino acids. The germline gives CDR1 DFQATT, CDR2 SNEGSKA (reference sequence). After removal of 6 bases from V and 7 bases from J, the junction contained 5 bases not matched to a gene. These data are also associated with another study on yellow fever vaccine responses in identical twins.

This sequence joins TRBV20-1 and TRBJ1-2; 10 nucleotides align to TRBD1. This TCR was recovered from a woman between 18 and 29 years old in good health. What was sequenced was CD4+ T cells sorted from blood. The CDR3 reads CSAQTGGGGYTF. CDR3 nucleotide sequence: TGCAGTGCCCAGACAGGGGGCGGTGGCTACACCTTC.